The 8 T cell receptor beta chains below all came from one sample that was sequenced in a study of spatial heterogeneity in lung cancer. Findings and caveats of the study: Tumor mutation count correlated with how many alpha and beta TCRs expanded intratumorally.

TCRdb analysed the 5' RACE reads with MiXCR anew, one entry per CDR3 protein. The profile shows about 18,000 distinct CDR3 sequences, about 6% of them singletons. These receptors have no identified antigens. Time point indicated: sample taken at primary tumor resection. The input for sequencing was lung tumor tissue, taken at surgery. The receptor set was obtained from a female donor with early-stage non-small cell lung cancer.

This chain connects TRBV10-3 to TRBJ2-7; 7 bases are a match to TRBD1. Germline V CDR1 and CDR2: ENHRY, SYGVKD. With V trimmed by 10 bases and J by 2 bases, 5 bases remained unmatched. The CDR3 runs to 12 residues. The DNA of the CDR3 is TGTGCCAGCCGGGACAGTGCCTACGAGCAGTACTTC. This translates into CASRDSAYEQYF.

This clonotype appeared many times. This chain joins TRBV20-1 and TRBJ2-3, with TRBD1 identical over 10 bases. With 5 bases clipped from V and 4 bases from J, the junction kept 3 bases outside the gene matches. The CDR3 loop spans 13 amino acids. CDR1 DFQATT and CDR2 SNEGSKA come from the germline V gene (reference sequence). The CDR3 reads CSAGTGAPDTQYF. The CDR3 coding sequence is TGCAGTGCTGGGACAGGGGCGCCAGATACGCAGTATTTT.

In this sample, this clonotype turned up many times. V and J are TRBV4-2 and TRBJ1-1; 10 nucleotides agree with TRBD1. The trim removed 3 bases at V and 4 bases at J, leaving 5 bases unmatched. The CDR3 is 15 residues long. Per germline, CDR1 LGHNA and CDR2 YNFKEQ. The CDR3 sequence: CASSQEGQGSTEAFF. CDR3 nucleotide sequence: TGTGCCAGCAGCCAGGAGGGACAGGGGAGCACTGAAGCTTTCTTT.

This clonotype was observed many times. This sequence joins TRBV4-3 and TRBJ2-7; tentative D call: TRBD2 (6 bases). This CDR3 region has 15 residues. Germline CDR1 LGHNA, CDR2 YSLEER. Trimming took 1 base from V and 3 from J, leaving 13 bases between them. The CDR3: CASSQVWEVLYEQYF. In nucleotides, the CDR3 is TGCGCCAGCAGCCAAGTGTGGGAGGTCCTCTACGAGCAGTACTTC.

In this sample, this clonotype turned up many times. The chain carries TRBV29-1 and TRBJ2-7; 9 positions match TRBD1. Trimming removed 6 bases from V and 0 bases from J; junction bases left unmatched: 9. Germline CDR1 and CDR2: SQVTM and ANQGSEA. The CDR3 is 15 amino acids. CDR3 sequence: CSVHSGTGSSYEQYF. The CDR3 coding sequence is TGCAGCGTCCATTCCGGGACAGGGAGCTCCTACGAGCAGTACTTC.

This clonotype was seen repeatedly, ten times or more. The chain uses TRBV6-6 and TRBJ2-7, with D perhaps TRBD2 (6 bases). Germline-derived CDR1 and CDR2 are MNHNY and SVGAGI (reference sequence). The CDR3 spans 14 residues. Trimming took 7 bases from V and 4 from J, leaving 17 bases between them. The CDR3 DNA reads TGTGCCAGCACGCAAAGGGGCGCGGGGTACGAGCAGTACTTC. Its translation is CASTQRGAGYEQYF.

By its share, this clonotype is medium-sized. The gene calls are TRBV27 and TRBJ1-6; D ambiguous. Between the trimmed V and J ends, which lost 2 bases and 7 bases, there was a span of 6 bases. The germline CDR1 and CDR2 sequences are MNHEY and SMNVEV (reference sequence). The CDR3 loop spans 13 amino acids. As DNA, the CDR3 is TGTGCCAGCAGTTTAATAGAGAATTCACCCCTCCACTTT. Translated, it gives CASSLIENSPLHF.

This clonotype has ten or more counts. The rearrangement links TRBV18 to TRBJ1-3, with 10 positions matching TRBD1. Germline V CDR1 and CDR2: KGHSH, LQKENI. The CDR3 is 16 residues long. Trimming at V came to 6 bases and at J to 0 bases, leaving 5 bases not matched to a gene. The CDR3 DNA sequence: TGTGCCAGCTCCCCGGACAGGGGGGTCTCTGGAAACACCATATATTTT. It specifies CASSPDRGVSGNTIYF.